The 27 T cell receptor beta chains in this list originate from one sample, sequenced in a study of cytomegalovirus exposure and HLA in healthy donors (dated by TCRdb to about 2017). The library relied on the immunoSEQ multiplex PCR assay. The multiplex PCR relied on a mix of 60 forward primers for TCR Vbeta segments and 13 reverse primers for TCR Jbeta segments. TCRdb retrieved this table from immuneACCESS and kept in-frame rearrangements only. Not all clones are present; in checked studies, unresolved V genes account for under half, and no reason is known for the remainder. The sample records about 180,000 clones, 70% to 85% of which are singletons. The ten top clones hold about 1.5% of the sample. Sequenced input: PBMCs. These receptor sequences come from a man between 18 and 29 years old in good health and CMV-seronegative.

V usage is TRBV7-2 and J usage is TRBJ2-7; TRBD1 matches at 7 bases. Trimming at V came to 4 bases and at J to 3 bases, leaving 6 bases not matched to a gene. Germline lookup yields CDR1 SGHTA and CDR2 FQGNSA. The CDR3 sequence is 14 residues long. The CDR3 DNA is TGTGCCAGCAGCTCGGACAGGCGTTACTACGAGCAGTACTTC. Protein: CASSSDRRYYEQYF.

The V and J genes are TRBV5-6 and TRBJ1-2, with D tentatively TRBD1 (6 bases). The CDR3 spans 14 residues. CDR1 is SGHDT and CDR2 is YYEEEE in the germline V gene. Trimming left V 4 bases short and J 3 bases short, with 13 bases between. The CDR3 nucleotides are TGTGCCAGCAGCGGGGAGGGGGGCCACTATGGCTACACCTTC. It translates to CASSGEGGHYGYTF.

This clone was seen just once. The CDR3 DNA reads as TGTGCCAGCAGTTTCGGGCGGGGCGGGAATTCACCCCTCCACTTT. It is translated as CASSFGRGGNSPLHF. V usage is TRBV27 and J usage is TRBJ1-6; weak D call: TRBD1 (5 bases). Trimming shortened V by 3 bases and J by 7 bases, and 13 bases separated the two germline ends. This CDR3 is built from 15 residues. CDR1 and CDR2 (germline): MNHEY, SMNVEV (reference sequence).

The chain links TRBV6-6 to TRBJ2-5, with 13 bases fitting TRBD2. The J segment lost 4 bases and the V segment lost 6 bases, leaving 2 bases of the junction unmatched. There are 14 residues in the CDR3. Looked up from germline, CDR1 is MNHNY and CDR2 is SVGAGI (reference sequence). The CDR3 DNA reads TGTGCCAGCAGGACTAGCGGGGGGAGAGAGACCCAGTACTTC. Translation gives CASRTSGGRETQYF.

This chain connects TRBV7-9 to TRBJ1-1; D is ambiguous. The germline gives CDR1 SEHNR, CDR2 FQNEAQ (reference sequence). The CDR3 is 15 residues long. Trimming pared 0 bases from V and 2 bases from J, leaving 10 bases between. The CDR3 protein is CASSLADGSNTEAFF. The CDR3 DNA reads as TGTGCCAGCAGCTTAGCGGATGGGAGTAACACTGAAGCTTTCTTT.

The count of this clone is one. The chain joins TRBV6-6 to TRBJ1-3; 7 bases fit TRBD1. The CDR3 length is 15 residues. The J segment lost 0 bases and the V segment lost 6 bases, leaving 5 bases of the junction unmatched. Germline V gives CDR1 MNHNY, CDR2 SVGAGI (reference sequence). The chain's CDR3 is CASRPQGLSGNTIYF. Written as DNA, the CDR3 is TGTGCCAGCAGGCCACAGGGGCTCTCTGGAAACACCATATATTTT.

The rearrangement links TRBV6-1 to TRBJ1-5; 8 bases line up with TRBD1. The CDR3 has 14 amino acids. From germline, CDR1 is MNHNS and CDR2 SASEGT. The junction had 2 bases not matched to a gene; V was cut back by 4 bases and J by 3 bases. The CDR3 sequence: CASSGQGYNQPQHF. Written as DNA, the CDR3 is TGTGCCAGCAGTGGACAGGGGTACAATCAGCCCCAGCATTTT.

This rearrangement joins TRBV6-5 to TRBJ2-7; D is perhaps TRBD2 (6 bases). With the DNA end fitting TRBJ2-5 better, the J assignment may be wrong. The CDR3 contains 14 residues. Germline V gene data show CDR1 as MNHEY and CDR2 as SVGAGI. CDR3 in amino acids: CASSYQGGAETQYF. The CDR3 nucleotides read TGTGCCAGCAGTTACCAGGGCGGGGCAGAGACCCAGTACTTC.

The chain uses TRBV4-3 and TRBJ2-3; no clear D. V dropped 0 bases and J dropped 8 bases, with 3 bases sitting between them. Looked up from germline, CDR1 is LGHNA and CDR2 is YSLEER. The CDR3 covers 11 residues. The CDR3, as DNA: TGCGCCAGCAGCCAAGACGGTACGCAGTATTTT. It codes for CASSQDGTQYF.

The rearrangement uses TRBV4-3 and TRBJ1-5, with D perhaps matching TRBD1 (5 bases). With 0 bases removed from V and 7 bases from J, the gap between germline ends came to 10 bases. The CDR3 is made up of 14 amino acids. Germline CDR1 and CDR2: LGHNA and YSLEER. CDR3 nucleotides: TGCGCCAGCAGCCAAGAAGCGGGGGGACAGCCCCAGCATTTT. This encodes CASSQEAGGQPQHF.

The chain carries TRBV2 and TRBJ1-1; D is ambiguous. Trimming left V 6 bases short and J 6 bases short, with 11 bases between. Germline CDR1 is SNHLY and CDR2 is FYNNEI. The CDR3 covers 12 residues. The CDR3 DNA follows: TGTGCCAGCAGAGAGTCGGGTGCTGAAGCTTTCTTT. As protein: CASRESGAEAFF.

The chain uses TRBV19 and TRBJ1-2, with 7 bases fitting TRBD1. The CDR3 is 15 amino acids. Germline CDR1 is LNHDA and CDR2 is SQIVND (reference sequence). J gave up 0 bases and V 7 bases, and 8 bases lay outside the gene matches. Written as DNA, the CDR3 is TGTGCCAGTAAGAGACAGGGATCCTCTAACTATGGCTACACCTTC. This translates into CASKRQGSSNYGYTF.

The rearrangement uses TRBV30 and TRBJ2-3, with 8 nucleotides matching TRBD2. V shed 2 bases, J shed 3 bases, and the junction held 4 bases outside the gene matches. Germline V gene data show CDR1 as GTSNPN and CDR2 as SVGIG (reference sequence). CDR3 length equals 14 residues. CDR3 loop: CAWSFSGKTDTQYF. The CDR3 nucleotides are TGTGCCTGGAGTTTTAGCGGGAAAACAGATACGCAGTATTTT.

The J gene is TRBJ1-1, the V gene TRBV4-3; tentatively, D is TRBD1 (5 bases). Trimming removed 0 bases from V and 1 base from J, with 12 bases in between. The CDR3 has 16 amino acids. The germline V gene encodes CDR1 LGHNA and CDR2 YSLEER. CDR3 region: CASSQEPGGTNTEAFF. The DNA of the CDR3 is TGCGCCAGCAGCCAAGAACCGGGGGGAACGAACACTGAAGCTTTCTTT.

The rearrangement links TRBV19 to TRBJ2-1; D is unclear. CDR3 length equals 11 residues. V dropped 6 bases and J dropped 6 bases, with 6 bases sitting between them. Per the germline V gene, CDR1 is LNHDA and CDR2 is SQIVND (reference sequence). The CDR3 bases are TGTGCCAGTAGCAACTTCAATGAGCAGTTCTTC. Translated, it gives CASSNFNEQFF.

CDR3 residues: CASSGDSRVSVSETQYF. The CDR3 DNA follows: TGCGCCAGCAGCGGGGACTCCAGGGTTTCGGTATCAGAGACCCAGTACTTC. The chain uses TRBV5-1 and TRBJ2-5; a possible D gene is TRBD2 (6 bases). Germline V gene lookup returns CDR1 SGHRS and CDR2 YFSETQ. There are 17 residues in the CDR3. V dropped 4 bases and J dropped 4 bases, with 23 bases sitting between them.

This clone was recorded once. The chain joins TRBV5-1 to TRBJ2-7; 9 bases align to TRBD1. The CDR3 is made up of 15 amino acids. Germline V gene lookup returns CDR1 SGHRS and CDR2 YFSETQ. J gave up 4 bases and V 4 bases, and 9 bases lay outside the gene matches. The CDR3: CASSRKGQGGYEQYF. In DNA form, the CDR3 reads TGCGCCAGCAGCCGGAAGGGACAGGGAGGATACGAGCAGTACTTC.

This chain uses TRBV4-3 with TRBJ2-3; D possibly corresponds to TRBD2 (6 bases). The CDR3 is 16 residues long. The V gene's germline CDR1 is LGHNA and CDR2 YSLEER. The ends were cut back, 3 bases at V and 1 base at J, with 14 bases in the middle. The CDR3 spells CASSQDYSVRTDTQYF. The CDR3 bases are TGCGCCAGCAGCCAGGACTATAGCGTACGCACAGATACGCAGTATTTT.

This clone has only a few counts. This chain joins TRBV5-6 and TRBJ1-3; 10 nucleotides agree with TRBD1. The CDR3 covers 17 residues. Germline assignment: CDR1 SGHDT and CDR2 YYEEEE. The junction had 13 bases not matched to a gene; V was cut back by 5 bases and J by 5 bases. The CDR3 DNA sequence: TGTGCCAGCAGACAAACTCCGGGACAGGGGCCGAGAAACACCATATATTTT. Translating gives CASRQTPGQGPRNTIYF. The variable domain in full, with the rest retrieved from reference TRBV5-6 and TRBJ1-3, is DAGVTQSPTHLIKTRGQQVTLRCSPKSGHDTVSWYQQALGQGPQFIFQYYEEEERQRGNFPDRFSGHQFPNYSSELNVNALLLGDSALYLCASRQTPGQGPRNTIYFGEGSWLTVV.

The rearrangement links TRBV4-3 to TRBJ1-1; D gene uncertain. The germline CDR1 and CDR2 sequences are LGHNA and YSLEER. V was trimmed by 5 bases and J by 0 bases, leaving 16 bases between them. This CDR3 has 16 amino acids. CDR3 in DNA: TGCGCCAGCAGCAAGGAGTGGGAGACATTGAACACTGAAGCTTTCTTT. This sequence encodes CASSKEWETLNTEAFF.

V usage is TRBV2 and J usage is TRBJ2-7; 7 bases agree with TRBD1. In germline, CDR1 is SNHLY, CDR2 FYNNEI. The CDR3 length is 14 residues. Trimming took 7 bases from V and 7 from J; bases not matched to a gene: 13. CDR3 coding DNA: TGTGCCAGCACCTGGGACAGACTCCCTAGGGAGCAGTACTTC. Translation: CASTWDRLPREQYF.

The rearrangement uses TRBV7-2 and TRBJ2-1; 9 positions match TRBD2. The CDR3 is made up of 17 amino acids. From germline, CDR1 is SGHTA and CDR2 FQGNSA. V trimming: 7 bases; J trimming: 6 bases; junction bases outside the gene matches: 16. This CDR3 reads CASIKTSGLPRSNEQFF. Written as DNA, the CDR3 is TGTGCCAGCATCAAGACTAGCGGTCTCCCTCGGAGCAATGAGCAGTTCTTC. The full variable domain, its missing parts supplied by reference TRBV7-2 and TRBJ2-1, is GAGVSQSPSNKVTEKGKDVELRCDPISGHTALYWYRQSLGQGLEFLIYFQGNSAPDKSGLPSDRFSAERTGGSVSTLTIQRTQQEDSAVYLCASIKTSGLPRSNEQFFGPGTRLTVL.

The chain uses TRBV29-1 and TRBJ1-1, with D possibly being TRBD1 (5 bases). Trimming removed 6 bases from V and 10 bases from J, with 24 bases in between. The CDR3 has 14 amino acids. Per germline, CDR1 SQVTM and CDR2 ANQGSEA. The chain's CDR3 is CSVPIGTGRNGAFF. The DNA of the CDR3 is TGCAGCGTGCCAATTGGGACCGGGAGAAATGGAGCTTTCTTT.

The chain uses TRBV10-3 and TRBJ2-7; TRBD1 is a possible D gene (7 bases). The ends were cut back, 4 bases at V and 5 bases at J, with 12 bases in the middle. Germline values: CDR1 ENHRY, CDR2 SYGVKD. The CDR3 is 13 residues long. This CDR3 is CAISGAGGHEQYF. The CDR3 DNA follows: TGTGCCATCAGTGGTGCAGGGGGGCACGAGCAGTACTTC.

This clone has a handful of counts. The V call is TRBV15, the J call TRBJ2-1; 10 bases are shared with TRBD2. Germline loops: CDR1 LNHNV, CDR2 YYDKDF (reference sequence). CDR3 size: 17 residues. V was pared by 0 bases and J by 3 bases, with 5 bases of the junction left unmatched. CDR3 residues: CATSRDLLAGFYNEQFF. CDR3 nucleotide sequence: TGTGCCACCAGCAGAGATCTACTAGCGGGGTTCTACAATGAGCAGTTCTTC. Looking up the rest from reference TRBV15 and TRBJ2-1 gives the full variable domain: DAMVIQNPRYQVTQFGKPVTLSCSQTLNHNVMYWYQQKSSQAPKLLFHYYDKDFNNEADTPDNFQSRRPNTSFCFLDIRSPGLGDTAMYLCATSRDLLAGFYNEQFFGPGTRLTVL.

V is TRBV6-6 and J is TRBJ2-4; 8 bases map to TRBD2. Germline CDR1 and CDR2: MNHNY and SVGAGI (reference sequence). V dropped 2 bases and J dropped 3; count of bases not matched to a gene: 3. CDR3 size: 15 residues. In DNA, the CDR3 is TGTGCCAGCAGTTACACGGGAGGGGGCAAAAACATTCAGTACTTC. This translates into CASSYTGGGKNIQYF.

This clone has just one count. The CDR3 DNA sequence: TGTGCCAGCAGCGTAGGGGGCTCCCGATTAGCTAACTATGGCTACACCTTC. Translating gives CASSVGGSRLANYGYTF. The gene calls are TRBV9 and TRBJ1-2; maybe TRBD1 (5 bases). This CDR3 has 17 amino acids. V was clipped by 0 bases and J by 0 bases, with 15 bases between them. Germline values: CDR1 SGDLS, CDR2 YYNGEE.